The next 21 T cell receptor beta chains were all read from a single sample in a study of cytomegalovirus exposure and HLA in healthy donors. In the PCR, 60 Vbeta and 13 Jbeta primers were used. Produced via immunoSEQ multiplex PCR; TCRdb's table is partial and in-frame only. In the table there are about 160,000 clones, 60% to 85% of which are singletons. Sequencing input: PBMCs. The source is a man aged 30 to 45 in good health and CMV-seropositive.

The genes are TRBV27 and TRBJ1-1; perhaps TRBD1 as D (6 bases). The V gene lost 5 bases and the J gene lost 0 bases, with 13 bases spanning the gap. Per the germline V gene, CDR1 is MNHEY and CDR2 is SMNVEV (reference sequence). The CDR3 spans 15 residues. The CDR3 DNA reads as TGTGCCAGCAGTATGACAGGAGAACTGAACACTGAAGCTTTCTTT. Its protein product is CASSMTGELNTEAFF.

The chain has TRBV11-2 and TRBJ2-5; 12 nucleotides align to TRBD2. Germline V CDR1 and CDR2: SGHAT, FQNNGV. Trimming cost V 5 bases and J 3 bases; bases outside gene matches: 1. This CDR3 is built from 14 residues. The CDR3, as DNA: TGTGCCAGCAGCCGGACTAGCGGGGAAGAGACCCAGTACTTC. Protein: CASSRTSGEETQYF.

The chain links TRBV15 to TRBJ2-2; 7 positions agree with TRBD2. Germline CDR1 reads LNHNV; CDR2 reads YYDKDF (reference sequence). The CDR3 is 17 residues long. The J segment lost 0 bases and the V segment lost 4 bases, leaving 8 bases of the junction unmatched. The chain's CDR3 is CATSNPKRGANTGELFF. The CDR3 DNA is TGTGCCACCAGCAACCCGAAACGGGGGGCGAACACCGGGGAGCTGTTTTTT.

J is TRBJ2-5 and V is TRBV11-2; D may be TRBD1 (6 bases). V lost 5 bases to trimming and J lost 5 bases, with 12 bases between them. This CDR3 contains 13 residues. The V gene's germline CDR1 is SGHAT and CDR2 FQNNGV. The CDR3: CASSEGVRETQYF. The CDR3 bases are TGTGCCAGCAGCGAGGGGGTCCGGGAGACCCAGTACTTC.

The genes are TRBV4-1 and TRBJ1-2; unclear D gene. Trimming shortened V by 1 base and J by 7 bases, and 19 bases separated the two germline ends. This CDR3 has 16 amino acids. CDR1 and CDR2 (germline): MGHRA, YSYEKL. The CDR3 DNA sequence: TGCGCCAGCAGCCAAGTTATTATTTCAGGAACCGGTGGCTACACCTTC. Translation: CASSQVIISGTGGYTF.

J is TRBJ2-3 and V is TRBV4-3; 10 nucleotides align to TRBD2. V dropped 2 bases and J dropped 5; count of bases not matched to a gene: 13. From germline, CDR1 is LGHNA and CDR2 YSLEER. The CDR3 runs 18 residues. In nucleotides, the CDR3 is TGCGCCAGCAGCCAATGGGGGGAGCGGGGGGGCCGGGTAGATACGCAGTATTTT. This gives the protein CASSQWGERGGRVDTQYF.

This chain links TRBV11-3 with TRBJ2-5; 12 nucleotides agree with TRBD1. Germline-derived CDR1 and CDR2 are SGHNT and YENEEA. J was trimmed by 4 bases and V by 1 base; bases with no gene match: 4. The CDR3 is 16 residues long. As DNA, the CDR3 is TGTGCCAGCAGCTTAGGGGGACAGGGGGCCGTAGAGACCCAGTACTTC. It specifies CASSLGGQGAVETQYF. Supplemented by reference TRBV11-3 and TRBJ2-5, the full variable domain reads EAGVVQSPRYKIIEKKQPVAFWCNPISGHNTLYWYLQNLGQGPELLIRYENEEAVDDSQLPKDRFSAERLKGVDSTLKIQPAELGDSAVYLCASSLGGQGAVETQYFGPGTRLLVL.

The V gene is TRBV11-3, the J gene TRBJ1-2; D unresolved. The V end was cut by 5 bases, the J end by 3 bases, with 16 bases between. This CDR3 has 15 amino acids. Germline V lookup: CDR1 SGHNT, CDR2 YENEEA. The CDR3 nucleotides are TGTGCCAGCAGCAGGTCCAGGAGGGAGGACTATGGCTACACCTTC. Protein: CASSRSRREDYGYTF.

The V and J genes are TRBV6-5 and TRBJ1-2, with a possible D match to TRBD1 (5 bases). CDR1 MNHEY and CDR2 SVGAGI come from the germline V gene. Trimming took off 1 base at V and 8 bases at J, with 8 bases between the two ends. This CDR3 has 12 amino acids. CDR3 protein: CASSYWRGGYTF. CDR3 DNA: TGTGCCAGCAGTTACTGGAGGGGCGGCTACACCTTC.

The J gene is TRBJ2-2, the V gene TRBV28; no firm D call. Deletions cut 6 bases from V and 6 bases from J, with 8 bases between. Per the germline V gene, CDR1 is MDHEN and CDR2 is SYDVKM. This CDR3 region has 12 residues. This chain's CDR3 is CASSQRSGELFF. The CDR3 nucleotides are TGTGCCAGCAGCCAGAGGTCCGGGGAGCTGTTTTTT. Full variable domain (missing parts from reference TRBV28 and TRBJ2-2): DVKVTQSSRYLVKRTGEKVFLECVQDMDHENMFWYRQDPGLGLRLIYFSYDVKMKEKGDIPEGYSVSREKKERFSLILESASTNQTSMYLCASSQRSGELFFGEGSRLTVL.

The chain uses TRBV27 and TRBJ2-1, with TRBD1 as a possible D gene (5 bases). V was clipped by 6 bases and J by 5 bases, with 17 bases between them. The CDR3 spans 15 residues. Looked up from germline, CDR1 is MNHEY and CDR2 is SMNVEV (reference sequence). The CDR3, as DNA: TGTGCCAGCAGACCGAGACAGAGACACAACAATGAGCAGTTCTTC. The encoded protein is CASRPRQRHNNEQFF.

The V gene is TRBV19, the J gene TRBJ2-7, with D possibly matching TRBD1 (6 bases). Deletions cut 4 bases from V and 2 bases from J, with 15 bases between. Germline CDR1 reads LNHDA; CDR2 reads SQIVND (reference sequence). The CDR3 spans 15 residues. The CDR3 here is CASSRLGQGAYEQYF. The CDR3 DNA reads TGTGCCAGTAGTAGGCTGGGACAAGGAGCCTACGAGCAGTACTTC.

This clone was detected a few times. V gene TRBV7-2 combines with J gene TRBJ1-6; TRBD1 matches 8 bases. Unmatched junction bases numbered 5, after V lost 7 bases and J lost 6 bases. The CDR3 loop spans 14 amino acids. CDR1 is SGHTA, CDR2 FQGNSA, per germline. The CDR3 DNA sequence: TGTGCCAGCACCAGGACAGGGTTTAATTCACCCCTCCACTTT. This gives the protein CASTRTGFNSPLHF.

CDR3 nucleotide sequence: TGTGCCAGCAGCTTGGTATCCGGGGAGCTGTTTTTT. Protein sequence: CASSLVSGELFF. J is TRBJ2-2 and V is TRBV5-4; no clear D. This CDR3 is built from 12 residues. The V gene's germline CDR1 is SGHNT and CDR2 YYREEE (reference sequence). The V end was cut by 0 bases, the J end by 6 bases, with 3 bases between.

The gene calls are TRBV18 and TRBJ2-3, with 8 nucleotides matching TRBD1. CDR3 length: 14 amino acids. The germline gives CDR1 KGHSH, CDR2 LQKENI. Losses at the gene ends were 5 bases for V and 4 bases for J; bases not matched to a gene: 5. The CDR3 DNA sequence: TGTGCCAGCTCATCTAAGACAGGGGCAGATACGCAGTATTTT. It specifies CASSSKTGADTQYF. Full variable domain (missing parts from reference TRBV18 and TRBJ2-3): NAGVMQNPRHLVRRRGQEARLRCSPMKGHSHVYWYRQLPEEGLKFMVYLQKENIIDESGMPKERFSAEFPKEGPSILRIQQVVRGDSAAYFCASSSKTGADTQYFGPGTRLTVL.

This chain's CDR3 is CAWSTRTGEETQYF. The CDR3 region has the DNA TGTGCCTGGAGTACCCGGACAGGGGAAGAGACCCAGTACTTC. V gene TRBV30 combines with J gene TRBJ2-5, with TRBD1 identical over 9 bases. With V trimmed by 2 bases and J by 3 bases, 4 bases remained unmatched. Per the germline V gene, CDR1 is GTSNPN and CDR2 is SVGIG (reference sequence). This CDR3 has 14 residues.

This clone was detected a few times. The V gene is TRBV13, the J gene TRBJ2-1; maybe TRBD2 (5 bases). This CDR3 region has 13 residues. Germline assignment: CDR1 PRHDT and CDR2 FYEKMQ (reference sequence). The V and J ends lost 3 bases and 3 bases respectively, with 6 bases between them. CDR3 in DNA: TGTGCCAGCAGCTTCGGGGACTACAATGAGCAGTTCTTC. The encoded protein is CASSFGDYNEQFF.

This clone was seen just once. This chain links TRBV2 with TRBJ2-7; 8 nucleotides line up with TRBD1. Trimming at V came to 6 bases and at J to 0 bases, leaving 7 bases not matched to a gene. From germline, CDR1 is SNHLY and CDR2 FYNNEI. CDR3 size: 15 residues. As DNA, the CDR3 is TGTGCCAGCAGCGCCTGGACAGGGAGCTCCTACGAGCAGTACTTC. This translates into CASSAWTGSSYEQYF.

Worth noting for this clone: Germline is not matched at one junction end, which may reflect a read error. The chain couples TRBV18 to TRBJ2-7; 7 positions match TRBD1. This CDR3 comprises 13 residues. Germline-derived CDR1 and CDR2 are KGHSH and LQKENI. The CDR3 sequence is CASSSQGATGILF. In DNA, the CDR3 is TGTGCCAGCTCATCCCAAGGGGCGACAGGGATCCTTTTC.

The chain couples TRBV2 to TRBJ1-6; D is ambiguous. Germline loops: CDR1 SNHLY, CDR2 FYNNEI. V lost 4 bases and J lost 5, with 18 bases in between. The CDR3 length is 17 residues. CDR3: CASSGAPGPRNNSPLHF. The CDR3 nucleotides are TGTGCCAGCAGTGGAGCCCCAGGCCCTCGTAATAATTCACCCCTCCACTTT. The full variable domain, in which reference TRBV2 and TRBJ1-6 provide the parts outside the CDR3, is EPEVTQTPSHQVTQMGQEVILRCVPISNHLYFYWYRQILGQKVEFLVSFYNNEISEKSEIFDDQFSVERPDGSNFTLKIRSTKLEDSAMYFCASSGAPGPRNNSPLHFGNGTRLTVT.

The V and J genes are TRBV7-9 and TRBJ2-5, with a possible D match to TRBD1 (6 bases). CDR3 length: 13 residues. V dropped 8 bases and J dropped 1 base, with 11 bases sitting between them. Per germline, CDR1 SEHNR and CDR2 FQNEAQ (reference sequence). CDR3 sequence (DNA): TGTGCCAGCGTCACAGGGACCCAAGAGACCCAGTACTTC. Translating it yields CASVTGTQETQYF.